This T cell receptor (beta chain) was sequenced for a study of sequential checkpoint blockade in melanoma. On the study more broadly: 90 to 95 pretreatment tumor DNA samples were TCRβ immunosequenced. Matched biopsies came pretreatment and at week 13 for around 24 patients.

TCRdb's copy holds only in-frame clones and misses some; the assay was immunoSEQ multiplex PCR. The sample lists 2,400 or so clones, about 30% occurring once. V lost 4 bases to trimming and J lost 2 bases, with 16 bases between them. This CDR3 has 16 amino acids. This clone was seen only a few times. The treatment was: randomized to nivolumab then ipilimumab (arm A) or the reverse (arm B). The rearrangement links TRBV7-1 to TRBJ2-3; D is perhaps TRBD1 (6 bases). TRBV7-1 is flagged as an ORF with uncertain function. Source: tumor tissue (inferred from file names), taken from a patient given nivolumab and ipilimumab in sequence. This clonotype originated in a human donor with melanoma. The CDR3 protein is CASSLEQGGATDTQYF. The CDR3 coding sequence is TGTGCCAGCAGCTTAGAACAGGGTGGGGCCACAGATACGCAGTATTTT.